This record looks at one T cell receptor beta chain sequence and its context. The CDR3 extends over 18 amino acids. With 2 bases removed from V and 2 bases from J, the gap between germline ends came to 21 bases. The data were obtained in a study of blood T cell repertoires in COVID-19. At the level of the study: COVID-19 samples collected from the United States, Italy and Spain covered acute and convalescent phases. T cells, B-cell-depleted T cells, or PBMCs provided the cDNA or gDNA that served as material.

How the authors handled the data: Scientists estimated how many nucleated cells there were by amplifying reference gene primers. The assay was immunoSEQ multiplex PCR, and TCRdb's table has in-frame clones only and misses some. V and J calls and clone size are given by that table; D and trimming were obtained from the DNA. The repertoire consists of tens of thousands of clones, with 88% occurring once and the leading ten covering roughly 30%. The clonotype comes from a man aged 45-65 years with acute or convalescent COVID-19. V is TRBV6-7 and J is TRBJ1-2; maybe TRBD1 (5 bases). TRBV6-7 is labeled an ORF, and its function is uncertain. The sample was peripheral blood. This chain's CDR3 is CASSYPLTPGGINYGYTF. The CDR3 nucleotides are TGTGCCAGCAGTTACCCCCTAACCCCGGGGGGGATCAACTATGGCTACACCTTC.